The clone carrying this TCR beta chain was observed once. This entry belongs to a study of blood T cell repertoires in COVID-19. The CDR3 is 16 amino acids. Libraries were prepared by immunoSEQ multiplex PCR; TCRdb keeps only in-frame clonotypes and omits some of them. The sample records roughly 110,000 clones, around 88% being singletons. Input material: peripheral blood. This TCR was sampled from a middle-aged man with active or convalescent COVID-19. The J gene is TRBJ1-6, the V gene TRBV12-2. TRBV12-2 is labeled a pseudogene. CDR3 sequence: CASRPGTGQSNSPLHF. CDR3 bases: TGTGCAAGTCGCCCCGGGACTGGCCAAAGCAATTCACCCCTCCACTTT.